This is a list of T cell receptor beta chains from one sample in a study of T cells after yellow fever vaccination. MiXCR, applied by TCRdb to the 5' RACE reads, yields one record per CDR3 protein. The table lists 200,000 to 300,000 distinct CDR3 sequences, more than 3.5% of them singletons, with 19% in the top ten. Sequenced here: PBMCs, sampled 15 days after the yellow fever booster vaccination. The receptors were sampled from a man aged 18 to 29 who received the YFV17D yellow fever vaccine. The CDR3 runs from the conserved cysteine through the conserved F or W. The order of the fields is J gene, V gene, CDR3 protein.

j_call: TRBJ1-1; v_call: TRBV9; cdr3_aa: CASSVFWMNTEAFF
j_call: TRBJ2-3; v_call: TRBV24-1; cdr3_aa: CATRATEWDTDTQYF
j_call: TRBJ2-3; v_call: TRBV5-1; cdr3_aa: CASSLGPTGGTQYF
j_call: TRBJ1-1; v_call: TRBV7-8; cdr3_aa: CASSSSSGGEAFF
j_call: TRBJ2-3; v_call: TRBV7-2; cdr3_aa: CASTRAGATDTQYF
j_call: TRBJ2-2; v_call: TRBV20-1; cdr3_aa: CSARDSQGLTGELFF
j_call: TRBJ2-5; v_call: TRBV7-6; cdr3_aa: CASSLAHPGTSGGAGQETQYF
j_call: TRBJ2-5; v_call: TRBV7-3; cdr3_aa: CASSYGPRETQYF
j_call: TRBJ2-2; v_call: TRBV7-3; cdr3_aa: CASSPGTGIPGELFF
j_call: TRBJ1-2; v_call: TRBV7-9; cdr3_aa: CASSPGLRQGYGYTF
j_call: TRBJ2-7; v_call: TRBV12-3/TRBV12-4; cdr3_aa: CASSSRRDRFFSYEQYF
j_call: TRBJ2-1; v_call: TRBV6-5; cdr3_aa: CATSGTYNEQFF
j_call: TRBJ2-3; v_call: TRBV4-1; cdr3_aa: CASSQEPGQGVIGTDTQYF
j_call: TRBJ2-1; v_call: TRBV7-9; cdr3_aa: CAGSRGATYNEQFF
j_call: TRBJ2-3; v_call: TRBV12-3/TRBV12-4; cdr3_aa: CASSRDRLQTDTQYF
j_call: TRBJ1-2; v_call: TRBV2; cdr3_aa: CASGGFGYTF
j_call: TRBJ2-1; v_call: TRBV20-1; cdr3_aa: CSTYRPYNEQFF
j_call: TRBJ2-2; v_call: TRBV7-6; cdr3_aa: CASSSRFRVPGELFF
j_call: TRBJ2-3; v_call: TRBV21-1; cdr3_aa: CASRLAQPVYTDTQYF
j_call: TRBJ1-1; v_call: TRBV12-3/TRBV12-4; cdr3_aa: CASSFLGLGQAFF
j_call: TRBJ1-1; v_call: TRBV7-2; cdr3_aa: CASSLVGGFRQTNTEAFF
j_call: TRBJ2-7; v_call: TRBV20-1; cdr3_aa: CSASTWERGRGGNYEQYF
j_call: TRBJ2-1; v_call: TRBV7-6; cdr3_aa: CASSSGTAQYNEQFF
j_call: TRBJ2-7; v_call: TRBV9; cdr3_aa: CASSLTPGYEQYF
j_call: TRBJ2-3; v_call: TRBV4-1; cdr3_aa: CASSPGTTYTDTQYF
j_call: TRBJ2-6; v_call: TRBV11-2; cdr3_aa: CASSQEANVLTF
j_call: TRBJ2-5; v_call: TRBV10-3; cdr3_aa: CAISASGRQETQYF
j_call: TRBJ2-3; v_call: TRBV5-1; cdr3_aa: CASSAAPGQGTDTQYF
j_call: TRBJ2-2; v_call: TRBV27; cdr3_aa: CASSQLAVDTGELFF
j_call: TRBJ2-5; v_call: TRBV5-1; cdr3_aa: CASSLAVQKQETQYF
j_call: TRBJ1-5; v_call: TRBV6-2/TRBV6-3; cdr3_aa: CASSYGSYRAYQPQHF
j_call: TRBJ2-7; v_call: TRBV24-1; cdr3_aa: CATSDFEQGNSYEQYF
j_call: TRBJ1-1; v_call: TRBV5-1; cdr3_aa: CATKRGFGDTEAFF
j_call: TRBJ2-3; v_call: TRBV12-3/TRBV12-4; cdr3_aa: CASSPRGGGGAADTQYF
j_call: TRBJ2-3; v_call: TRBV7-8; cdr3_aa: CASSLEASANTQYF
j_call: TRBJ2-1; v_call: TRBV7-2; cdr3_aa: CASSYRDSLYNEQFF
j_call: TRBJ2-5; v_call: TRBV5-1; cdr3_aa: CASSSSGAETQYF
j_call: TRBJ2-7; v_call: TRBV4-3; cdr3_aa: CASSPVERGLDEQYF
j_call: TRBJ2-1; v_call: TRBV5-1; cdr3_aa: CASSTTRGQSLAGGPDEQFF
j_call: TRBJ2-7; v_call: TRBV4-3; cdr3_aa: CASRQGDEQYF
j_call: TRBJ1-5; v_call: TRBV19; cdr3_aa: CASTPDLVTQHF
j_call: TRBJ1-1; v_call: TRBV29-1; cdr3_aa: CSVEGFPEAFF
j_call: TRBJ2-1; v_call: TRBV6-5; cdr3_aa: CASSYLTSGAGNEQFF
j_call: TRBJ2-1; v_call: TRBV7-2; cdr3_aa: CASSLSASGVPDEQFF
j_call: TRBJ2-7; v_call: TRBV5-1; cdr3_aa: CASTQNPGGDEQYF
j_call: TRBJ2-3; v_call: TRBV27; cdr3_aa: CAVASAPDTQYF
j_call: TRBJ2-3; v_call: TRBV5-1; cdr3_aa: CASTQDGLAGADTQYF
j_call: TRBJ2-1; v_call: TRBV5-1; cdr3_aa: CASSLELANNEQFF
j_call: TRBJ1-2; v_call: TRBV5-4; cdr3_aa: CASRPGETNYGYTF
j_call: TRBJ1-1; v_call: TRBV3-1; cdr3_aa: CASSQHGVVNTEAFF
j_call: TRBJ1-1; v_call: TRBV2; cdr3_aa: CATRWGNTEAFF
j_call: TRBJ1-3; v_call: TRBV5-6; cdr3_aa: CASSPDFRGNTIYF
j_call: TRBJ1-2; v_call: TRBV15; cdr3_aa: CATSRDLIDNGYTF